This T cell receptor beta chain emerged from a study of CD8 T cells in ankylosing spondylitis. Study observations and caveats: There was reportedly significant enrichment of clones that were disease-linked in matched ankylosing spondylitis synovial fluid. For ankylosing spondylitis blood, a TCR beta motif of about eight highly homologous variants appeared characteristic. The disease-linked clones had a CD8+ phenotype and low blood frequencies.

Notes on this clonotype: Its specificity is unknown.

Making the TCR beta libraries involved quantitative 5'-RACE with molecular barcodes. TCRdb passed the 5' RACE reads through MiXCR, listing each CDR3 protein once. Of 150,000 to 200,000 distinct CDR3 sequences listed, around a third were seen once; the top ten hold approximately 6%. The sequence was obtained from a male donor with ankylosing spondylitis. The source material was synovial fluid, either unsorted or a sorted T cell fraction (not recorded which).

CDR3 protein: CASSPGSGGISKNIQYF. The CDR3 nucleotides read TGTGCCAGCAGCCCCGGTAGCGGGGGTATTTCCAAAAACATTCAGTACTTC. This chain joins TRBV3-1 and TRBJ2-4, with 9 bases identical to TRBD2. CDR1 LGHDT and CDR2 YNNKEL come from the germline V gene (reference sequence). J gave up 2 bases and V 4 bases, and 9 bases lay outside the gene matches. The CDR3 contains 17 residues. Supplemented by reference TRBV3-1 and TRBJ2-4, the full variable domain reads DTAVSQTPKYLVTQMGNDKSIKCEQNLGHDTMYWYKQDSKKFLKIMFSYNNKELIINETVPNRFSPKSPDKAHLNLHINSLELGDSAVYFCASSPGSGGISKNIQYFGAGTRLSVL.